These T cell receptor beta chains were read from a single sample in a study of OX40 agonist ivuxolimab in advanced cancers. Using immunoSEQ multiplex PCR, the repertoire was profiled, and TCRdb retains in-frame clones only, with some absent. The sample includes tens of thousands of clones, 85% to 90% seen only once; the top ten take 11%. The sequenced sample was CD4+ or CD8+ T cells sorted from blood, obtained in a trial of the OX40 agonist ivuxolimab. The receptors here all came from an adult with an advanced solid tumor such as melanoma, head and neck, liver or kidney cancer. Both conserved end residues are part of each CDR3. The order of the fields is CDR3 protein, CDR3 DNA, D gene, clone size, J gene, V gene. The D gene is left open where the match is weak. Size is omitted from some rows. Given values are once, few, many or a class for expanded clones.

CASSTPGHGRVETQYF,TGTGCCAGCAGCACCCCAGGACACGGGAGAGTAGAGACCCAGTACTTC,-,-,TRBJ2-5,TRBV7-9
CASSEGTGGHEQYF,TGTGCCAGCAGTGAGGGGACAGGGGGACACGAGCAGTACTTC,TRBD1,-,TRBJ2-7,TRBV6-1
CASSTRGNTEAFF,TGTGCCAGCAGTACAAGAGGGAACACTGAAGCTTTCTTT,-,-,TRBJ1-1,TRBV27
CASSLGGYEQYF,TGTGCCAGCAGCTTGGGGGGGTACGAGCAGTACTTC,-,-,TRBJ2-7,TRBV5-5
CASSQAPGGTYEQYF,TGCGCCAGCAGCCAAGCCCCGGGAGGGACCTACGAGCAGTACTTC,TRBD2,-,TRBJ2-7,TRBV4-1
CASSLFSGLQETQYF,TGTGCCAGCAGTTTATTTTCGGGCCTCCAAGAGACCCAGTACTTC,-,once,TRBJ2-5,TRBV27
CASSVGTDTQYF,TGTGCCAGCAGTGTTGGCACAGATACGCAGTATTTT,-,-,TRBJ2-3,TRBV2
CASSTHTGELFF,TGCGCCAGCAGCACCCACACCGGGGAGCTGTTTTTT,-,-,TRBJ2-2,TRBV5-1
CSAREIGELFF,TGCAGTGCTAGAGAAATCGGGGAGCTGTTTTTT,-,-,TRBJ2-2,TRBV20-1
CASSLEGVVTAGELFF,TGCGCCAGCAGCTTGGAGGGGGTCGTGACGGCCGGGGAGCTGTTTTTT,-,-,TRBJ2-2,TRBV5-1
CASSPGPFSGNYEQYF,TGTGCCAGCAGCCCAGGGCCTTTCAGTGGCAACTACGAGCAGTACTTC,-,-,TRBJ2-7,TRBV7-8
CASSPPWGVEANVLTF,TGTGCCAGCAGCCCCCCATGGGGGGTCGAGGCCAACGTCCTGACTTTC,-,-,TRBJ2-6,TRBV7-9
CASSPPDSFEKLFF,TGTGCCAGCTCACCTCCTGACAGTTTTGAAAAACTGTTTTTT,-,-,TRBJ1-4,TRBV18
CASSPGQGYNEQFF,TGTGCCAGCTCCCCGGGACAGGGATACAATGAGCAGTTCTTC,TRBD1,-,TRBJ2-1,TRBV18
CASGVSNYNEQFF,TGTGCTAGTGGGGTTAGCAACTACAATGAGCAGTTCTTC,-,-,TRBJ2-1,TRBV12-5
CASSLGGGPRYEQFF,TGTGCCAGCAGCTTAGGGGGTGGTCCCCGCTATGAGCAGTTCTTC,-,-,TRBJ2-1,TRBV7-6
CASSVGWGGDTEAFF,TGTGCCAGCAGCGTAGGCTGGGGAGGGGACACTGAAGCTTTCTTT,-,-,TRBJ1-1,TRBV9
CASSLRSGIGKPQHF,TGTGCCAGCAGTCTGAGAAGTGGGATTGGGAAGCCCCAGCATTTT,-,-,TRBJ1-5,TRBV28
CASSPPQFPYEQYF,TGTGCCAGCTCACCACCGCAGTTCCCCTACGAGCAGTACTTC,-,-,TRBJ2-7,TRBV18
CASSPYDSPEMDEKLFF,TGTGCCAGCTCACCATACGACTCCCCAGAAATGGATGAAAAACTGTTTTTT,-,-,TRBJ1-4,TRBV18
CASSAAAAYEQYF,TGTGCCAGCAGCGCCGCAGCAGCCTACGAGCAGTACTTC,-,-,TRBJ2-7,TRBV7-9
CASSHRDISTDTQYF,TGTGCCAGCAGCCACCGGGACATTAGCACAGATACGCAGTATTTT,-,-,TRBJ2-3,TRBV21-1
CASSLRASSYNEQFF,TGTGCCAGCAGTTTAAGAGCGAGCTCCTACAATGAGCAGTTCTTC,-,-,TRBJ2-1,TRBV28
CASSLISGPTLYNEQFF,TGTGCCAGCAGCTTAATTTCGGGCCCGACCCTATACAATGAGCAGTTCTTC,-,-,TRBJ2-1,TRBV7-3
CASSTYTKMDEQFF,TGTGCCAGCAGTACCTACACGAAAATGGATGAGCAGTTCTTC,-,-,TRBJ2-1,TRBV6-5